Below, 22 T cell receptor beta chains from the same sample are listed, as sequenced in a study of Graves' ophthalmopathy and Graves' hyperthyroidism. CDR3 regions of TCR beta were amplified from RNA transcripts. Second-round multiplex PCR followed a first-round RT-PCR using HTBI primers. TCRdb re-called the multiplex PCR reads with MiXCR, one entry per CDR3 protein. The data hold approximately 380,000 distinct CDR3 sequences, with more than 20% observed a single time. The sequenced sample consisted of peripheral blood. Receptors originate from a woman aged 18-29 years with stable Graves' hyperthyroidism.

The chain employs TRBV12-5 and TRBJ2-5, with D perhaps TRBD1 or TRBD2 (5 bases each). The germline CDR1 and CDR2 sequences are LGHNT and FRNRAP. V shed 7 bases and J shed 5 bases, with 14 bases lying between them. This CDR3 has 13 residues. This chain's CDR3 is CASAIGTDETQYF. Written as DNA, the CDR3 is TGTGCTAGTGCCATAGGGACGGACGAGACCCAGTACTTC.

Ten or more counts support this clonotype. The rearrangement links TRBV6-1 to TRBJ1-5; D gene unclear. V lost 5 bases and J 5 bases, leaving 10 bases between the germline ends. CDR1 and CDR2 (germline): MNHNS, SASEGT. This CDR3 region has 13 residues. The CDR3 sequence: CASSTVSDQPQHF. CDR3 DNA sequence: TGTGCCAGCAGTACAGTATCCGATCAGCCCCAGCATTTT.

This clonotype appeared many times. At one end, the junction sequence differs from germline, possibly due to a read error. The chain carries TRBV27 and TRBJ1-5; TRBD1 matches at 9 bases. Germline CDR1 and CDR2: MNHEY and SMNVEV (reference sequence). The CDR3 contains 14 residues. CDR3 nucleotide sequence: TGTGCCAGCAGTCGGGGACAGGGCAAACAGCCCCAGCATTTT. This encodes CASSRGQGKQPQHF.

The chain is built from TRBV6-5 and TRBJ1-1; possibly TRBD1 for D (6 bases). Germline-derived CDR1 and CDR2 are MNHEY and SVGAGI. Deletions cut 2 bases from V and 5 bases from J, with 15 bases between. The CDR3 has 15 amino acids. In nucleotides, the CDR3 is TGTGCCAGCAGTTACCGGTCAGGGGCAAGGACTGAAGCTTTCTTT. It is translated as CASSYRSGARTEAFF.

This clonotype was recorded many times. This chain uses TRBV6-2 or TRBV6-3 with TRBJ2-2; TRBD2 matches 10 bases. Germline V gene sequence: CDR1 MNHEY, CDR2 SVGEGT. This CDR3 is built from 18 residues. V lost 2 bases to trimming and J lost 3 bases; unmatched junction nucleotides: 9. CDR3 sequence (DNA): TGTGCCAGCAGTTACGAGATCCTAGCGGGAGCAGACACCGGGGAGCTGTTTTTT. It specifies CASSYEILAGADTGELFF.

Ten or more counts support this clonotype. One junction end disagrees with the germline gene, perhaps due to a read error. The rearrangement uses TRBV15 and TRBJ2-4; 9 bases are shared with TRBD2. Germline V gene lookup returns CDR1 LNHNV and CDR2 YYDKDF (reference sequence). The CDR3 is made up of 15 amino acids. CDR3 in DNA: TGTGCCACCAGCAGGGCGGGACTAGCCGAAAACATTCAGTACTTC. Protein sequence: CATSRAGLAENIQYF.

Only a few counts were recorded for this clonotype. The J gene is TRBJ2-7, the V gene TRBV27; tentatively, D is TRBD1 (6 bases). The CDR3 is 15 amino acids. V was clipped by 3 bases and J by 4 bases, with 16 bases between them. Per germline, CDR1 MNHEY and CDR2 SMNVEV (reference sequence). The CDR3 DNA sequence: TGTGCCAGCAGTTTGGAGCAGGGGAGAAGGTACGAGCAGTACTTC. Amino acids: CASSLEQGRRYEQYF.

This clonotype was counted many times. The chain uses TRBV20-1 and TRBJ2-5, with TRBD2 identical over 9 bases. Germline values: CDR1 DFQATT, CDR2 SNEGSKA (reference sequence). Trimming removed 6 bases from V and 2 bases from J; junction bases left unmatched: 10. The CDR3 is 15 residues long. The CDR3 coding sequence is TGCAGTGCGCAACCTAGCGGGATCTCACAAGAGACCCAGTACTTC. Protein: CSAQPSGISQETQYF.

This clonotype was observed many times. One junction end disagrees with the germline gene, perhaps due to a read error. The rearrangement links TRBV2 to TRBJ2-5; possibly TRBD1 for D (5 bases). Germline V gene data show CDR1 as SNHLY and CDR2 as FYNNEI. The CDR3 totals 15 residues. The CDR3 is CASSEARTFQETKYF. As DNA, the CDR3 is TGTGCCAGCAGTGAAGCTCGGACATTCCAAGAGACCAAGTACTTC.

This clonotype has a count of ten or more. The CDR3 region is CASSLPGQGSPVPIQYF. DNA of the CDR3: TGTGCCAGCAGTCTACCGGGACAGGGGAGCCCCGTGCCAATTCAGTACTTC. The rearrangement links TRBV27 to TRBJ2-4, with TRBD1 identical over 10 bases. Unmatched junction bases numbered 17, after V lost 5 bases and J lost 10 bases. Looked up from germline, CDR1 is MNHEY and CDR2 is SMNVEV (reference sequence). This CDR3 contains 17 residues.

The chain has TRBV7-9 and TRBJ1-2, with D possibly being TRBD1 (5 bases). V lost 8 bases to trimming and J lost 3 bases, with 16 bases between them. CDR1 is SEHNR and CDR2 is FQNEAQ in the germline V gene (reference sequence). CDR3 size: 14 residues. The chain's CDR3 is CASSTQQADYGYTF. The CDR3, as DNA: TGTGCCAGCTCTACTCAACAGGCAGACTATGGCTACACCTTC. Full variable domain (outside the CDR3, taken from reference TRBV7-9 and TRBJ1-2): DTGVSQNPRHKITKRGQNVTFRCDPISEHNRLYWYRQTLGQGPEFLTYFQNEAQLEKSRLLSDRFSAERPKGSFSTLEIQRTEQGDSAMYLCASSTQQADYGYTFGSGTRLTVV.

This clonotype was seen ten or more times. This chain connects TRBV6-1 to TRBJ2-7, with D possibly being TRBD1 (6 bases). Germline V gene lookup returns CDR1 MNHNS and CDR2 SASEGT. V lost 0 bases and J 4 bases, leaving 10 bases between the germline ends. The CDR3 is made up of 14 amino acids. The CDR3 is CASSEASQGYEQYF. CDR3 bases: TGTGCCAGCAGTGAAGCTTCCCAGGGGTACGAGCAGTACTTC.

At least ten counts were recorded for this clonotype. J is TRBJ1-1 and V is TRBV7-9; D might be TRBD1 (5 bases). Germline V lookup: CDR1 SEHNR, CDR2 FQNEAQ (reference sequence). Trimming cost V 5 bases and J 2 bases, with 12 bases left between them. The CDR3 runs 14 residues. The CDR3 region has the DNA TGTGCCAGCAGCAGCCGGACAAGAAACACTGAAGCTTTCTTT. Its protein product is CASSSRTRNTEAFF.

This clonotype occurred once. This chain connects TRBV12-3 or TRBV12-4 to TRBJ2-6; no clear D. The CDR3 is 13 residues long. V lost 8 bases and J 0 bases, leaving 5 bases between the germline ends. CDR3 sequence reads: CASGHSGANVLTF. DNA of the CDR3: TGTGCCAGCGGTCACTCTGGGGCCAACGTCCTGACTTTC.

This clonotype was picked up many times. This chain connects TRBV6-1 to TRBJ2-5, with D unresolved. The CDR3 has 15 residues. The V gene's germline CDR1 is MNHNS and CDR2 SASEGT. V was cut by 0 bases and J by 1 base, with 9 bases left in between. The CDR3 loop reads CASSEALASQETQYF. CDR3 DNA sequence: TGTGCCAGCAGTGAAGCGCTGGCCTCCCAAGAGACCCAGTACTTC.

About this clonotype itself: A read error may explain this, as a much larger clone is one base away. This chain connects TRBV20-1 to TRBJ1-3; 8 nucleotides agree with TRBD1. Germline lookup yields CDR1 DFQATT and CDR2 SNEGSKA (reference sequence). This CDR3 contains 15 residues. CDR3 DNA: TGCAGTGCTAGTGGGACAGGCCGCTCTGGAAGCACCGTATATTTT. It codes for CSASGTGRSGSTVYF.

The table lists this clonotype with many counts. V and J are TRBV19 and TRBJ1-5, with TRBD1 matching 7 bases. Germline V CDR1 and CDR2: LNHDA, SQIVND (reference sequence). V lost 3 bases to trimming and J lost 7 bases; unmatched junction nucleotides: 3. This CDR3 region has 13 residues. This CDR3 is CASSIAGGQPQHF. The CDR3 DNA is TGTGCCAGTAGTATTGCAGGGGGACAGCCCCAGCATTTT.

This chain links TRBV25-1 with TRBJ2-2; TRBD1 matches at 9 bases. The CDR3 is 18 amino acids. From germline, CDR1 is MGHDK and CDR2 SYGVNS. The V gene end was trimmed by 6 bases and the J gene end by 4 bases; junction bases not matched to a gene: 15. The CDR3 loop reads CASSPTGGAKGVTGELFF. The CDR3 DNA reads TGTGCCAGCAGCCCCACAGGGGGCGCAAAGGGAGTCACCGGGGAGCTGTTTTTT.

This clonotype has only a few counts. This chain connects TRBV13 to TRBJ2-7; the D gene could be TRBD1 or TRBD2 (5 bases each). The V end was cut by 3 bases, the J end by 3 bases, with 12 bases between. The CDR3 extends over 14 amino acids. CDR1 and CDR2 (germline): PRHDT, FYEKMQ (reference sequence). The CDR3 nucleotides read TGTGCCAGCAGCTTCCAGGGAGTCCGCTACGAGCAGTACTTC. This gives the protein CASSFQGVRYEQYF.

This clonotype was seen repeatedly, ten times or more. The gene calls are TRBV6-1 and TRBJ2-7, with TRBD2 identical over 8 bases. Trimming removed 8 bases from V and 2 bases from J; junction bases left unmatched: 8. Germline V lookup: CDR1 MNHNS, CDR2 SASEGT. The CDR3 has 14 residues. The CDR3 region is CASCQLAAPYEQYF. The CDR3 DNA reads TGTGCCAGCTGTCAACTAGCGGCGCCCTACGAGCAGTACTTC.

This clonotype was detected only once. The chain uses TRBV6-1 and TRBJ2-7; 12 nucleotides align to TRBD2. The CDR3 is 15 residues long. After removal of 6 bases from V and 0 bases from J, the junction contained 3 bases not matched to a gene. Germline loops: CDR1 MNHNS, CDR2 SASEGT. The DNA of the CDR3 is TGTGCCAGCAGAAGGACTAGCGGGGCCTCCTACGAGCAGTACTTC. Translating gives CASRRTSGASYEQYF.

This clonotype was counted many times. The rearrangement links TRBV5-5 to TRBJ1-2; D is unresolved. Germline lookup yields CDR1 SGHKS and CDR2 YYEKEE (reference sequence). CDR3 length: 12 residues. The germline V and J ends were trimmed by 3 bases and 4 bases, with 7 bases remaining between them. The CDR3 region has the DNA TGTGCCAGCAGCTCTGATACCTATGGCTACACCTTC. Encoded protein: CASSSDTYGYTF.